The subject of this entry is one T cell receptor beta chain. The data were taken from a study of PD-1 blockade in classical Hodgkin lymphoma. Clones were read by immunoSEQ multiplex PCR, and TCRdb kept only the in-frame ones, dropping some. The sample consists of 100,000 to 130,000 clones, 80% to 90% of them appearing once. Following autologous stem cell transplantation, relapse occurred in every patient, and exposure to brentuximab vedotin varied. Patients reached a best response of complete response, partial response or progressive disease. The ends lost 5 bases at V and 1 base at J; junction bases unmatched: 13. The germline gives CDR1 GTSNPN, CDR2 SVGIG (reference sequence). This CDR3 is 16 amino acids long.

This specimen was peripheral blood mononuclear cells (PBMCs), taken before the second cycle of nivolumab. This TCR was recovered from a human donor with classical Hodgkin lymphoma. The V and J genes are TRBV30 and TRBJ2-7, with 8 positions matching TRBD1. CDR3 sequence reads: CAWRPWTGKFSYEQYF. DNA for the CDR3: TGTGCCTGGCGCCCCTGGACAGGGAAATTTTCCTACGAGCAGTACTTC.